This T cell receptor beta chain stems from a study of T-cell reconstitution after alpha-beta-depleted transplantation in children. General study results and limits: Two months or so post-transplant, alpha-beta T cells reportedly derived from several hundred expanded graft clones. Some patients showed high day-60 TCRbeta diversity, which derived from surviving recipient T cells and thymic progenitors. One year post-transplant, T-cell counts and diversity were largely derived from T cells produced anew.

This clonotype was counted at least ten times. Its antigen is not identified. The TCRbeta library incorporated unique molecular identifiers. MiXCR, applied by TCRdb to the PCR reads, yields one record per CDR3 protein. The data hold hundreds of thousands of distinct CDR3 sequences, with less than 15% observed a single time. Sequencing was performed on PBMCs, taken before TCRalphabeta/CD19-depleted stem cell transplant. This TCR derives from a girl aged 2 to 10 with congenital amegakaryocytic thrombocytopenia, due to receive a stem cell transplant.

In DNA, the CDR3 is TGCAGTGCTCATCCGGGACCCAGTCAATCTGAGCAGTTCTTC. Translated: CSAHPGPSQSEQFF. The chain couples TRBV20-1 to TRBJ2-1; perhaps D is TRBD1 or TRBD2 (5 bases each). This CDR3 region has 14 residues. Germline-derived CDR1 and CDR2 are DFQATT and SNEGSKA (reference sequence). Trimming removed 5 bases at V and 9 bases at J, with 20 bases between.